This passage covers 26 T cell receptor beta chains from one sample sequenced in a study of monozygotic twins with inflammatory bowel disease. Using the 5' RACE reads, TCRdb records one entry per CDR3 protein without DNA. This sample contains a few hundred thousand distinct CDR3 sequences. Sequencing was performed on blood. Receptors originate from a human donor with ulcerative colitis or Crohn's disease, or a healthy co-twin of an affected twin (not recorded which).

The rearrangement links TRBV5-1 to TRBJ1-6. Germline loops: CDR1 SGHRS, CDR2 YFSETQ. The CDR3 is made up of 14 amino acids. This chain's CDR3 is CASSFGSNNSPLHF.

The V gene is TRBV7-9, the J gene TRBJ2-1; lacking DNA, the TRBD2 call made by TCRdb goes unchecked. Germline V gene sequence: CDR1 SEHNR, CDR2 FQNEAQ (reference sequence). The CDR3 totals 15 residues. CDR3 loop: CASRNSSGGAVGQFF.

The chain employs TRBV3-1 and TRBJ1-5; the D gene TCRdb calls, TRBD1, cannot be checked with no DNA. Germline V gene data show CDR1 as LGHDT and CDR2 as YNNKEL (reference sequence). This CDR3 has 14 residues. The CDR3 reads CASSQRTGSQPQHF.

V gene TRBV4-3 combines with J gene TRBJ2-1; TCRdb outputs TRBD1, but without DNA this stays unchecked. The CDR3 contains 15 residues. Germline V CDR1 and CDR2: LGHNA, YSLEER. The CDR3 reads CASSVSGQTYNEQFF.

The V gene is TRBV10-3, the J gene TRBJ1-5. This CDR3 has 13 amino acids. Germline lookup yields CDR1 ENHRY and CDR2 SYGVKD. This CDR3 is CAISPQSNQPQHF.

The gene calls are TRBV6-6 and TRBJ1-1. The CDR3 is 13 residues long. CDR1 and CDR2 (germline): MNHNY, SVGAGI (reference sequence). CDR3 residues: CASSYEANTEAFF.

The chain is built from TRBV6-6 and TRBJ2-7; TCRdb picks TRBD1, but there is no DNA to check that call. Per germline, CDR1 MNHNY and CDR2 SVGAGI (reference sequence). The CDR3 sequence is 13 residues long. CDR3 region: CASSYIRGDEQYF.

The chain recombines TRBV5-5 with TRBJ1-3; TCRdb picks TRBD1, but there is no DNA to check that call. The CDR3 is made up of 15 amino acids. The germline V gene has CDR1 SGHKS and CDR2 YYEKEE (reference sequence). The CDR3 is CASSLNPESGNTIYF.

The CDR3 spells CASSPDPYGYTF. This chain links TRBV5-1 with TRBJ1-2. The germline gives CDR1 SGHRS, CDR2 YFSETQ. This CDR3 region has 12 residues.

The chain combines TRBV10-3 with TRBJ2-7; the TCRdb D gene call, TRBD2, has no DNA to confirm it. Germline CDR1 ENHRY, CDR2 SYGVKD. This CDR3 comprises 15 residues. The CDR3 region is CAIRGLAGPPYEQYF.

This sequence joins TRBV4-3 and TRBJ2-1; with no DNA, the TCRdb D assignment of TRBD2 cannot be verified. Per the germline V gene, CDR1 is LGHNA and CDR2 is YSLEER. The CDR3 covers 17 residues. The CDR3 protein is CASSQDRAGVGYNEQFF.

The chain carries TRBV18 and TRBJ1-1. The CDR3 runs 14 residues. Germline V lookup: CDR1 KGHSH, CDR2 LQKENI. The CDR3 protein is CASSPQDLNTEAFF.

The CDR3 loop is CASSPSGEVDYGYTF. J is TRBJ1-2 and V is TRBV28. Germline V gene data show CDR1 as MDHEN and CDR2 as SYDVKM. The CDR3 runs to 15 residues.

This chain joins TRBV20-1 and TRBJ1-5; as DNA is missing, the TRBD1 call by TCRdb cannot be tested. There are 14 residues in the CDR3. Germline loops: CDR1 DFQATT, CDR2 SNEGSKA (reference sequence). The CDR3 is CSARDFRGMEPQHF.

The J gene is TRBJ2-5, the V gene TRBV28; TCRdb lists TRBD1, though no DNA is available to test this call. Looked up from germline, CDR1 is MDHEN and CDR2 is SYDVKM. The CDR3 is 15 amino acids. The CDR3 loop reads CASSFPGQGEETQYF.

The genes are TRBV10-2 and TRBJ1-2. This CDR3 is 12 amino acids long. From germline, CDR1 is WSHSY and CDR2 SAAADI. CDR3 amino acids: CASSDLIYGYTF.

The rearrangement joins TRBV4-1 to TRBJ2-6; TCRdb reports TRBD1, a call that lacks DNA to check it against. The V gene's germline CDR1 is MGHRA and CDR2 YSYEKL. This CDR3 comprises 20 residues. The CDR3 reads CASSQVPQHQGAAGANVLTF.

The V call is TRBV20-1, the J call TRBJ2-1; as DNA is missing, the TRBD1 call by TCRdb cannot be tested. From germline, CDR1 is DFQATT and CDR2 SNEGSKA (reference sequence). This CDR3 has 20 amino acids. The CDR3 reads CSARYSTGTGYGSSYNEQFF.

This chain links TRBV11-2 with TRBJ2-3; TCRdb's assignment of TRBD2 cannot be checked, as there is no DNA. Germline CDR1 reads SGHAT; CDR2 reads FQNNGV. This CDR3 spans 15 amino acids. The CDR3 reads CASSRGLAGQYTQYF.

The gene calls are TRBV6-6 and TRBJ2-5; the TRBD2 assignment by TCRdb is unverifiable without DNA. The V gene's germline CDR1 is MNHNY and CDR2 SVGAGI (reference sequence). The CDR3 runs to 13 residues. CDR3 region: CASRLDSQETQYF.

The rearrangement uses TRBV20-1 and TRBJ2-1; TCRdb names TRBD1, which stays unverified in the absence of DNA. The CDR3 sequence is 15 residues long. CDR1 is DFQATT and CDR2 is SNEGSKA in the germline V gene (reference sequence). The CDR3 is CSARAPLGAGDEPFF.

V usage is TRBV7-9 and J usage is TRBJ1-1; TCRdb outputs TRBD1, but without DNA this stays unchecked. This CDR3 is built from 11 residues. The germline V gene has CDR1 SEHNR and CDR2 FQNEAQ (reference sequence). The CDR3 protein is CASSSQGEAFF.

This sequence joins TRBV20-1 and TRBJ2-5; TCRdb's assignment of TRBD2 cannot be checked, as there is no DNA. The CDR3 extends over 15 amino acids. Germline assignment: CDR1 DFQATT and CDR2 SNEGSKA (reference sequence). CDR3: CSASLLGLEGETQYF.

The chain recombines TRBV29-1 with TRBJ1-2; absent DNA, TCRdb's TRBD1 call cannot be checked. Germline V gene sequence: CDR1 SQVTM, CDR2 ANQGSEA. This CDR3 comprises 17 residues. The CDR3 reads CSVEPGAGDQSNYGYTF.

The chain has TRBV24-1 and TRBJ2-6; TCRdb's assignment of TRBD1 cannot be checked, as there is no DNA. The germline V gene has CDR1 KGHDR and CDR2 SFDVKD. This CDR3 has 19 amino acids. The CDR3 reads CATSENSGQGKSGANVLTF.

V usage is TRBV7-6 and J usage is TRBJ2-1; TCRdb names TRBD1, which stays unverified in the absence of DNA. CDR1 is SGHVS and CDR2 is FNYEAQ in the germline V gene. This CDR3 comprises 16 residues. The CDR3: CASSSGPSAPYNEQFF.